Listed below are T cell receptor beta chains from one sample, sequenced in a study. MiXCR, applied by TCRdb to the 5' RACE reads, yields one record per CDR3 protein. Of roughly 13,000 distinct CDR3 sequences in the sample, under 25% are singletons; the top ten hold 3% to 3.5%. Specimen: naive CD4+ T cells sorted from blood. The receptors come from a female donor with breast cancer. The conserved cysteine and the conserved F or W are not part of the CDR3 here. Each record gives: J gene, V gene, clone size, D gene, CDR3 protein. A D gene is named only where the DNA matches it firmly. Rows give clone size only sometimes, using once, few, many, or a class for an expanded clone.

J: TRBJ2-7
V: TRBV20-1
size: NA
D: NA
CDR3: SAAVRNRQAYEQY

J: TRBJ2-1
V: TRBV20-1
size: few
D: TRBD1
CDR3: SARVRTGGASSYNEQF

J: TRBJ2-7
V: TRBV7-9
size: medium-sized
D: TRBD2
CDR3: ASSPSSGGSYEQY

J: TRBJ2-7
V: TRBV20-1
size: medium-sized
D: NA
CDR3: SARDRAEIDEQY

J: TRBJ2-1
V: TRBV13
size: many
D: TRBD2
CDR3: ASSFGLAGVGSEQF

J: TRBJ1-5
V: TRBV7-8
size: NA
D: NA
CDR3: ASSLAVGGNQPQH

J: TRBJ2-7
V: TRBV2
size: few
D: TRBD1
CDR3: ASSPGTGGSDEQY

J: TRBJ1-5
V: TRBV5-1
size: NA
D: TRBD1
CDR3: ASSLQGGGNQPQH

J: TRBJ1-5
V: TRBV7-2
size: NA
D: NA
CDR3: ASSNRRGGNQPQH

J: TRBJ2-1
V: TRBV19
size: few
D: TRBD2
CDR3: ASSIFGLAGYNEQF

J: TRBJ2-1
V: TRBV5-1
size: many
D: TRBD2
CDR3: ASSLGGTSGDEQF

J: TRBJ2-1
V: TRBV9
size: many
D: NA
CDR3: ASGGLRLAYNEQF

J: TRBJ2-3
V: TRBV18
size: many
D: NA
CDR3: ASSPTTVGDTQY

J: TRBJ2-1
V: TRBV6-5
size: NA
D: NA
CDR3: ASKRRRDGNEQF

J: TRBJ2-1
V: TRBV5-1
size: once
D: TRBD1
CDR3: AGSGQGATGEQF

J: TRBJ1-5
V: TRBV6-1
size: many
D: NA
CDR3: ASRNSRGSNQPQH

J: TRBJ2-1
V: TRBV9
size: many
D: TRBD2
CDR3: ASSHGTSGSDEQF

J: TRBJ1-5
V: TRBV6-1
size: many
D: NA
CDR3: ATRFDQPQH

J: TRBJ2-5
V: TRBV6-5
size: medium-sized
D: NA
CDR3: ASSYPGAGQETQY

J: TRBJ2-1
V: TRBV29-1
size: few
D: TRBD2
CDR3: SVDSGNRNEQF

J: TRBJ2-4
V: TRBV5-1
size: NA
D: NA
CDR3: TSSRQGGTKNIQY

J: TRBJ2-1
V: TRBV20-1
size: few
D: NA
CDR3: SARDEVSNEQF

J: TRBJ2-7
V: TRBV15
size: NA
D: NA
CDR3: ATSRHVGEQY

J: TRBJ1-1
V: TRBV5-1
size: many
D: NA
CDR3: ASSATANTEAF

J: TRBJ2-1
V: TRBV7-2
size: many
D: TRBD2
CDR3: ASSGIRTGGSNEQF

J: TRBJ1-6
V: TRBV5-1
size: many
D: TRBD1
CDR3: ASRQTPGQGNSPLH

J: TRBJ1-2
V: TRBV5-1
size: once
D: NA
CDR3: ASRLPMDADNYGYT

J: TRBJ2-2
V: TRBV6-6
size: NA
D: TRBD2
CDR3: ASSLSGRTGELF

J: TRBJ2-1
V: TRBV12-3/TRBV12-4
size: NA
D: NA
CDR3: ASRQRGNEQF

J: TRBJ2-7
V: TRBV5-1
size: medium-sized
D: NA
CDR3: ASSSKASYEQY

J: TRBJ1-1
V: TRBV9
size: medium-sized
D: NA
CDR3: ASSEGGATEAF

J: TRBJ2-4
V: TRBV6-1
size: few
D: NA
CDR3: ASSELTGGGGNIQY

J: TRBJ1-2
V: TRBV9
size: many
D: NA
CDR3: ASSVAGGNYGYT

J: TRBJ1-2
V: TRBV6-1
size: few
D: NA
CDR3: ASSEKAGPYGHT

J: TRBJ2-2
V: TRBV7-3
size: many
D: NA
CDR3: ASSLTPGANTGELF

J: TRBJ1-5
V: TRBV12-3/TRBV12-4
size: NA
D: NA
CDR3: ASSLGGIRTQH

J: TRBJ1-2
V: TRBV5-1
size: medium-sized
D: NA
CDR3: ASAWDGPNYGYT

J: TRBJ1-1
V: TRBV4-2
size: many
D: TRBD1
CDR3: ASSHPRTGLNTEAF

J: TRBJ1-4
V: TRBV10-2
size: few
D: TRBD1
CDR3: ASRGRGTGNEKLF

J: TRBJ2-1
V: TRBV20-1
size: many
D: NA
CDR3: SAGSGQLPYNEQF

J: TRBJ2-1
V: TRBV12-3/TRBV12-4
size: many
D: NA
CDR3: ASSTRDLNNYEQF

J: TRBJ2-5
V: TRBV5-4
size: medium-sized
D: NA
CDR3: ASSLEGRVRETQY

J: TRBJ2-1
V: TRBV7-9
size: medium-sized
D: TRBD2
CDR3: ASSPTSGNYNEQF

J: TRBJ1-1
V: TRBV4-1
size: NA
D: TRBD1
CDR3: AGSHYRGHTEAF

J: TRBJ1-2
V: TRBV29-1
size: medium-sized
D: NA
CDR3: SVALGGPGYGYT

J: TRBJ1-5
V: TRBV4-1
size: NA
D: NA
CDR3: ASSPLRERGLNQPQH

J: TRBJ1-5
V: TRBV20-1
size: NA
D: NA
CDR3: SATNGVSNQPQH

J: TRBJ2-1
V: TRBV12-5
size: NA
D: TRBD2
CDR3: ASGTPGLDLGDEQF

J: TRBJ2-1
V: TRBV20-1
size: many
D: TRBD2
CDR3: SATSSGNYNEQF

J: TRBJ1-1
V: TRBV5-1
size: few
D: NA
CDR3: ASSLAPPNTEAF

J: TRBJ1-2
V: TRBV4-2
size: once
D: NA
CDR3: ASSQDQGGEDGYT

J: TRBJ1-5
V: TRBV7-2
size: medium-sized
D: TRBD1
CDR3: ASSLDRGPGSQH

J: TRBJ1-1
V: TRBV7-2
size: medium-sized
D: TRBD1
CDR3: ASSTIHRGNTEAF

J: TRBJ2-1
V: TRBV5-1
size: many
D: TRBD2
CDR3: ASRMGSGPRYNEQF

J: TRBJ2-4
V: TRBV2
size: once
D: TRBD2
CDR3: ASSEGLEGIQY